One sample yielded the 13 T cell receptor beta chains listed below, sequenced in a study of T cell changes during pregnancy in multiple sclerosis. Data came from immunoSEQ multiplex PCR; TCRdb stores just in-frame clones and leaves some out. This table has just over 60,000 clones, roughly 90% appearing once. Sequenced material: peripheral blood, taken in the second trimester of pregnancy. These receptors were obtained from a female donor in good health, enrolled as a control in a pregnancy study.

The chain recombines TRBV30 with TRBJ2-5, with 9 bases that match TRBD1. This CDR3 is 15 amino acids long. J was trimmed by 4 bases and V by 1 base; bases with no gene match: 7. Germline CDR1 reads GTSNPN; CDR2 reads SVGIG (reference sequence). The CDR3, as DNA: TGTGCCTGGAGTGCCGGGACAGGGAGAGGAGAGACCCAGTACTTC. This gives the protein CAWSAGTGRGETQYF.

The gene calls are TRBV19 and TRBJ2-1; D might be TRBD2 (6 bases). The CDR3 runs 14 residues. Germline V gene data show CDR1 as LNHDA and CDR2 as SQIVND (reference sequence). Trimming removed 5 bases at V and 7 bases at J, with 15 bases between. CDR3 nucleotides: TGTGCCAGTAGTCTTAGCGGACCTGGGAATGAGCAGTTCTTC. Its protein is CASSLSGPGNEQFF.

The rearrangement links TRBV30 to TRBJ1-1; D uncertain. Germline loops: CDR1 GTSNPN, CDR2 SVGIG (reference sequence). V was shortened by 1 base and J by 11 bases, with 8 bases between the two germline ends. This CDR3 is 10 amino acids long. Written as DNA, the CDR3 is TGTGCCTGGAGTGATCTGTCGGCTTTCTTT. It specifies CAWSDLSAFF.

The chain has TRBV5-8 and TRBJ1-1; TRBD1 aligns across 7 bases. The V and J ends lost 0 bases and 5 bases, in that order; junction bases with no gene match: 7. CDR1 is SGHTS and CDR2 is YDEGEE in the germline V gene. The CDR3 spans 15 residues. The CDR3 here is CASSLGDRGRTEAFF. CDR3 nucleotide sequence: TGTGCCAGCAGCTTGGGGGACAGAGGGAGGACTGAAGCTTTCTTT.

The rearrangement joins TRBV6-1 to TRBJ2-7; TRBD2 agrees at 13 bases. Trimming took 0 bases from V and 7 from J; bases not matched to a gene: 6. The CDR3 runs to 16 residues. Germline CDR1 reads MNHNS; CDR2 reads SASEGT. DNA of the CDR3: TGTGCCAGCAGTGAAGCGGGGACTAGCGGGATGTATGAGCAGTACTTC. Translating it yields CASSEAGTSGMYEQYF.

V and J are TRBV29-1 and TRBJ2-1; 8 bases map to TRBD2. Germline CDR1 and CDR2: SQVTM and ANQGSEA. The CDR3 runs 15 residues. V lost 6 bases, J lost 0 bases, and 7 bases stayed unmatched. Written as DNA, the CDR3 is TGCAGCGTGGAAACCGGGACTAGCTCCTACAATGAGCAGTTCTTC. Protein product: CSVETGTSSYNEQFF.

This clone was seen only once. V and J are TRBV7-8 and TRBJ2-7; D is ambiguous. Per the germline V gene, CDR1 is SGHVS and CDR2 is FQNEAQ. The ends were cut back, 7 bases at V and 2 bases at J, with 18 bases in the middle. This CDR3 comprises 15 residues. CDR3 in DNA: TGTGCCAGCACCAGACTCGCGAGTCCTACCTACGAGCAGTACTTC. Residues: CASTRLASPTYEQYF. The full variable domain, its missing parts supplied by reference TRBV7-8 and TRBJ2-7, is GAGVSQSPRYKVAKRGQDVALRCDPISGHVSLFWYQQALGQGPEFLTYFQNEAQLDKSGLPSDRFFAERPEGSVSTLKIQRTQQEDSAVYLCASTRLASPTYEQYFGPGTRLTVT.

CDR3 amino acids: CASRDRAYNEQFF. The CDR3, as DNA: TGTGCCAGCAGGGACAGGGCATACAATGAGCAGTTCTTC. The gene calls are TRBV28 and TRBJ2-1; TRBD1 agrees at 8 bases. The CDR3 is 13 amino acids. The junction had 2 bases not matched to a gene; V was cut back by 6 bases and J by 4 bases. Germline CDR1 is MDHEN and CDR2 is SYDVKM.

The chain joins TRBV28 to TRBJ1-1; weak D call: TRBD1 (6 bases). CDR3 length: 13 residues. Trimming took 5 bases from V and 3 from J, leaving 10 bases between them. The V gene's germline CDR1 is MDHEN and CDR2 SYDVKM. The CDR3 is CASSTQGDTEAFF. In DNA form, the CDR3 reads TGTGCCAGCAGTACACAGGGAGACACTGAAGCTTTCTTT.

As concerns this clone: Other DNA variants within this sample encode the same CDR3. The CDR3 sequence: CASSSPGNTEAFF. The CDR3 region has the DNA TGTGCCAGCAGTAGTCCGGGGAACACTGAAGCTTTCTTT. This chain uses TRBV7-8 with TRBJ1-1; no clear D. The CDR3 totals 13 residues. CDR1 and CDR2 from the germline V gene are SGHVS and FQNEAQ. V shed 6 bases and J shed 1 base, with 9 bases lying between them.

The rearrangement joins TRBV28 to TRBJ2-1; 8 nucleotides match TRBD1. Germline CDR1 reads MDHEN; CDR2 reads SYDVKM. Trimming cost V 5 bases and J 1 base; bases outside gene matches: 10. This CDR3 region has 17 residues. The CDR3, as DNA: TGTGCCAGCAGTCAGATCCGACAGGGGATTTCCTACAATGAGCAGTTCTTC. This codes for CASSQIRQGISYNEQFF.

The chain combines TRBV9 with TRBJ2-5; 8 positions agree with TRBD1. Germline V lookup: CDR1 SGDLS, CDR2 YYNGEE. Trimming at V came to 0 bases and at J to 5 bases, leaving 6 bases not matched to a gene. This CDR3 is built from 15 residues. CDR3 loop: CASSVAGTGGETQYF. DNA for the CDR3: TGTGCCAGCAGCGTAGCTGGTACAGGGGGGGAGACCCAGTACTTC.

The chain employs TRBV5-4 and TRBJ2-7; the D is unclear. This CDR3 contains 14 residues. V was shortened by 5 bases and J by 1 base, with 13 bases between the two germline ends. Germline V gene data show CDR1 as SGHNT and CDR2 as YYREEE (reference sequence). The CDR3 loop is CASRGDLRSYEQYF. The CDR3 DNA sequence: TGTGCCAGCAGAGGCGACTTGAGATCCTACGAGCAGTACTTC.